This TCR beta chain emerged from a study of beta chain features in type 1 diabetes. This clone occurred a few times. Antigen unknown. Every bit of the isolated RNA underwent reverse transcription, so sequencing read expressed TCRB transcripts. Sequencing was performed with immunoSEQ multiplex PCR; in TCRdb, only in-frame clones are kept and a portion is missing. Of hundreds of thousands of clones listed, 10% to 15% are singletons. Findings and limits, study-wide: Among all four CD4+ subsets, Type 1 diabetes patients had TCRB CDR3s that were moderately but significantly shorter.

V lost 5 bases and J lost 1; bases outside the gene matches: 4. From germline, CDR1 is SGHTA and CDR2 FQGNSA. CDR3 length: 16 residues. The source material was naive CD4+ T cells from blood. This TCR was sampled from a man between 18 and 35 years old in good health. The chain is built from TRBV7-2 and TRBJ1-5; 11 bases align to TRBD1. CDR3 nucleotides: TGTGCCAGCAGCCCGAGGACAGGGGGCAGCAATCAGCCCCAGCATTTT. Amino acid sequence: CASSPRTGGSNQPQHF.